These 8 T cell receptor beta chains originate from one sample sequenced in a study of cytomegalovirus exposure and HLA in healthy donors. Researchers ran the PCR with 60 Vbeta and 13 Jbeta primers. Assay used: immunoSEQ multiplex PCR; TCRdb lists only in-frame clones, some missing. The sample contains about 180,000 clones, approximately 72% of which appear only once. Sequenced: PBMCs. These receptor sequences come from a human donor in good health.

V and J are TRBV7-2 and TRBJ1-2; D ambiguous. The germline V gene has CDR1 SGHTA and CDR2 FQGNSA. This CDR3 spans 17 amino acids. V lost 3 bases, J lost 5 bases, and 22 bases lay in between. CDR3 nucleotides: TGTGCCAGCAGCTTGGTAGCTCCGGGGTCTGGGGAGTATGGCTACACCTTC. Its protein product is CASSLVAPGSGEYGYTF.

This clone was seen a handful of times. The CDR3 sequence is CASSLGLASGGADEQFF. The CDR3 coding sequence is TGTGCCAGCAGCTTAGGGCTAGCTAGCGGGGGGGCAGATGAGCAGTTCTTC. V usage is TRBV27 and J usage is TRBJ2-1; 12 bases align to TRBD2. The CDR3 length is 17 residues. Looked up from germline, CDR1 is MNHEY and CDR2 is SMNVEV (reference sequence). Unmatched junction bases numbered 14, after V lost 6 bases and J lost 8 bases.

In DNA, the CDR3 is TGTGCCAGCAGCATTACCGGGACACCCCAAGAGACCCAGTACTTC. Encoded protein: CASSITGTPQETQYF. The V and J genes are TRBV11-3 and TRBJ2-5, with D perhaps TRBD1 (6 bases). This CDR3 has 15 amino acids. The germline V gene encodes CDR1 SGHNT and CDR2 YENEEA. Trimming left V 5 bases short and J 1 base short, with 14 bases between.

The CDR3 nucleotides read TGTGCCAGCAGTTGGGGGACAGGGGACTACGAGCAGTACTTC. Translating it yields CASSWGTGDYEQYF. The chain joins TRBV27 to TRBJ2-7; 10 nucleotides agree with TRBD1. The germline V gene has CDR1 MNHEY and CDR2 SMNVEV (reference sequence). V dropped 4 bases and J dropped 3; count of bases not matched to a gene: 3. The CDR3 consists of 14 residues.

The chain recombines TRBV5-6 with TRBJ2-3; weak D call: TRBD2 (6 bases). The CDR3 totals 15 residues. Germline V CDR1 and CDR2: SGHDT, YYEEEE. Trimming took 1 base from V and 8 from J, leaving 17 bases between them. This chain's CDR3 is CASSLTGTGDGTQYF. CDR3 DNA: TGTGCCAGCAGCTTGACCGGGACGGGGGATGGTACGCAGTATTTT.

This clone was seen only a few times. The CDR3 spells CASSYGQGWEQYF. CDR3 DNA sequence: TGCGCCAGCAGCTACGGACAGGGCTGGGAGCAGTACTTC. V usage is TRBV5-1 and J usage is TRBJ2-7, with 8 bases matching TRBD1. V gave up 3 bases and J gave up 7 bases; unmatched junction bases: 6. Germline CDR1 SGHRS, CDR2 YFSETQ. There are 13 residues in the CDR3.

This chain connects TRBV11-2 to TRBJ2-7; 9 bases align to TRBD1. The V gene end was trimmed by 5 bases and the J gene end by 4 bases; junction bases not matched to a gene: 9. The CDR3 is 15 amino acids. Germline lookup yields CDR1 SGHAT and CDR2 FQNNGV. The CDR3 loop is CASSHLRDRVYEQYF. The CDR3 DNA follows: TGTGCCAGCAGCCACCTCCGGGACAGGGTTTACGAGCAGTACTTC.

This chain uses TRBV5-1 with TRBJ1-6; unclear D gene. The CDR3 runs to 14 residues. CDR1 SGHRS and CDR2 YFSETQ come from the germline V gene. The V and J ends lost 2 bases and 8 bases respectively, with 11 bases between them. The DNA for the CDR3 is TGCGCCAGCAGCTTTGGCGGTGTGGATTCACCCCTCCACTTT. Residues: CASSFGGVDSPLHF.